Listed below are T cell receptor beta chains from one sample, sequenced in a study of T cell repertoires in cytomegalovirus infection. MiXCR was run by TCRdb on the reads, yielding one entry per CDR3 protein. The sample contains roughly 600,000 distinct CDR3 sequences, around 24% of which appear only once. Sequencing used CD8+ T cells from PBMCs. The receptors originated from a human donor in good health (CMV status not recorded). Some clones in this sample may be carry-over from other donors' samples. The CDR3 runs from the conserved cysteine through the conserved F or W. A D gene is named only where the DNA matches it firmly. Not all rows give a size; the values are once, few, many and, for expanded clones, a class.

V	size	J	D	CDR3	DNA
TRBV14	.	TRBJ2-7	TRBD2	CASSQVGTKYEQYF	TGTGCCAGCAGCCAAGTAGGGACTAAGTACGAGCAGTACTTC
TRBV12-3/TRBV12-4	.	TRBJ2-2	TRBD2	CASTKGLAGETGELFF	TGTGCCAGCACAAAGGGACTAGCGGGGGAGACCGGGGAGCTGTTTTTT
TRBV7-9	.	TRBJ2-7	.	CASSSRAYEQYF	TGTGCCAGCAGTTCGAGGGCCTACGAGCAGTACTTC
TRBV28	.	TRBJ1-1	.	CASSLFPAAGGEAFF	TGTGCCAGCAGTTTGTTCCCCGCGGCAGGAGGTGAAGCTTTCTTT
TRBV7-2	few	TRBJ1-5	.	CASSLRDNQPQHF	TGTGCCAGCAGCTTACGGGACAATCAGCCCCAGCATTTT
TRBV6-5	.	TRBJ2-1	TRBD1	CASSEDRGGNEQFF	TGTGCCAGCAGTGAGGACAGGGGAGGGAATGAGCAGTTCTTC
TRBV20-1	few	TRBJ1-5	.	CSARDYRDGGNQPQHF	TGCAGTGCTAGAGATTACAGGGACGGGGGCAATCAGCCCCAGCATTTT
TRBV7-9	many	TRBJ2-2	.	CASTGTANTGELFF	TGTGCCAGCACAGGGACGGCGAACACCGGGGAGCTGTTTTTT
TRBV10-3	few	TRBJ2-7	TRBD1	CAITLGTGAYEQYF	TGTGCCATCACACTAGGGACAGGGGCCTACGAGCAGTACTTC
TRBV5-4	few	TRBJ2-7	TRBD1	CASSLEGAGDEQYF	TGTGCCAGCAGCTTGGAGGGGGCAGGCGACGAGCAGTACTTC
TRBV12-5	.	TRBJ2-7	.	CASARYPYEQYF	TGTGCTAGTGCCCGGTACCCCTACGAGCAGTACTTC
TRBV2	.	TRBJ1-1	TRBD1	CASLGQGNTEAFF	TGTGCCAGCTTGGGACAGGGTAACACTGAAGCTTTCTTT
TRBV5-5	.	TRBJ1-3	.	CASSSRRGDGNTIYF	TGTGCCAGCAGCAGCCGACGGGGGGATGGAAACACCATATATTTT
TRBV7-2	many	TRBJ1-1	.	CASSFIYNRDKSNTEAFF	TGTGCCAGCAGCTTTATCTATAATCGGGACAAAAGTAACACTGAAGCTTTCTTT
TRBV28	few	TRBJ1-6	TRBD1	CASSLRDSLYSPLHF	TGTGCCAGCAGTTTGAGGGACAGTCTGTATTCACCCCTCCACTTT
TRBV29-1	.	TRBJ2-2	TRBD2	CSVDQGLAGGNTGELFF	TGCAGCGTTGATCAGGGACTAGCGGGGGGGAACACCGGGGAGCTGTTTTTT
TRBV6-6	.	TRBJ2-2	TRBD2	CATVSGGYTGELFF	TGTGCCACCGTTAGCGGGGGGTACACCGGGGAGCTGTTTTTT
TRBV2	few	TRBJ1-1	.	CASSDKGTGNTEAFF	TGTGCCAGCAGCGATAAGGGGACGGGCAACACTGAAGCTTTCTTT
TRBV2	few	TRBJ2-3	.	CASDTDTQYF	TGTGCCAGCGATACAGATACGCAGTATTTT
TRBV14	.	TRBJ2-5	.	CASSQPESDRPLRETQYF	TGTGCCAGCAGCCAACCTGAGAGCGACAGGCCTTTGAGGGAGACCCAGTACTTC
TRBV20-1	few	TRBJ1-6	.	CSASPLGGQDGSYNSPLHF	TGCAGTGCTAGCCCCCTCGGGGGACAAGATGGCTCCTATAATTCACCCCTCCACTTT
TRBV29-1	.	TRBJ2-6	.	CSVEVRESPGSGANVLTF	TGCAGCGTTGAAGTCAGGGAGTCCCCCGGCTCTGGGGCCAACGTCCTGACTTTC
TRBV19	.	TRBJ2-1	.	CASSTGNPAYNEQFF	TGTGCCAGTAGTACCGGAAACCCAGCATACAATGAGCAGTTCTTC
TRBV6-1	many	TRBJ2-5	.	CASSPEAETQYF	TGTGCCAGCAGCCCGGAAGCCGAGACCCAGTACTTC
TRBV5-6	.	TRBJ2-1	.	CASSSGLRSSYNEQFF	TGTGCCAGCAGCTCCGGACTCCGTAGCTCCTACAATGAGCAGTTCTTC
TRBV29-1	.	TRBJ1-1	.	CSAAQGFF	TGCAGCGCCGCGCAGGGGTTCTTT
TRBV19	.	TRBJ2-1	TRBD1	CASSNRDSYNEQFF	TGTGCCAGTAGTAACCGGGACAGTTACAATGAGCAGTTCTTC
TRBV6-1	many	TRBJ2-2	.	CASSWGAGTGELFF	TGTGCCAGCAGTTGGGGTGCCGGAACCGGGGAGCTGTTTTTT
TRBV2	many	TRBJ2-1	.	CASSGYEQFF	TGTGCCAGCAGCGGCTATGAGCAGTTCTTC
TRBV28	few	TRBJ1-6	TRBD1	CASSPRGQGSNSPLHF	TGTGCCAGCAGTCCGAGGGGACAGGGTTCCAATTCACCCCTCCACTTT
TRBV20-1	few	TRBJ1-1	.	CSARAFHGTEAFF	TGCAGTGCTAGAGCCTTTCATGGCACTGAAGCTTTCTTT
TRBV4-2	few	TRBJ1-1	TRBD1	CASSLPGQDLNTEAFF	TGTGCCAGCAGCCTCCCGGGACAGGATTTGAACACTGAAGCTTTCTTT
TRBV10-1	.	TRBJ2-2	.	CASSEWAENTGELFF	TGCGCCAGCAGTGAGTGGGCCGAGAACACCGGGGAGCTGTTTTTT
TRBV5-6	few	TRBJ1-2	.	CASGAGGGGYTF	TGTGCCAGCGGGGCCGGAGGAGGAGGCTACACCTTC
TRBV7-6	.	TRBJ1-1	.	CANYPPGAFSEAFF	TGTGCCAACTACCCCCCGGGGGCGTTCTCTGAAGCTTTCTTT
TRBV7-2	few	TRBJ2-1	.	CASSFWGSRDNEQFF	TGTGCCAGCAGCTTTTGGGGGTCTAGGGACAATGAGCAGTTCTTC
TRBV7-6	many	TRBJ1-1	.	CASSSEKGYEGTEAFF	TGTGCCAGCAGCTCAGAGAAGGGGTATGAGGGCACTGAAGCTTTCTTT
TRBV5-6	.	TRBJ2-7	TRBD1	CASSLRDRVYEQYF	TGTGCCAGCAGCTTGAGGGACAGGGTCTACGAGCAGTACTTC
TRBV20-1	.	TRBJ1-2	.	CSVAGTSYEGYTF	TGCAGTGTCGCGGGGACTTCCTATGAAGGCTACACCTTC
TRBV7-2	many	TRBJ2-1	TRBD2	CASSSGLAGIEQFF	TGTGCCAGCAGCTCCGGACTAGCGGGGATTGAGCAGTTCTTC
TRBV14	.	TRBJ2-7	.	CASSQGPTTSYEQYF	TGTGCCAGCAGCCAAGGGCCCACCACCTCCTACGAGCAGTACTTC
TRBV29-1	.	TRBJ2-1	.	CSVPGQSSYNEQFF	TGCAGCGTTCCCGGACAGAGCTCCTACAATGAGCAGTTCTTC
TRBV19	.	TRBJ2-1	.	CASSIWDNEQFF	TGTGCCAGTAGTATTTGGGACAATGAGCAGTTCTTC
TRBV7-2	many	TRBJ2-5	.	CASSFSQVYETQYF	TGTGCCAGCAGCTTTTCACAGGTCTACGAGACCCAGTACTTC
TRBV25-1	many	TRBJ1-2	.	CASSDLTLEEPRGYGYTF	TGTGCCAGCAGTGATCTCACCCTCGAGGAACCTCGAGGCTATGGCTACACCTTC
TRBV6-1	many	TRBJ1-2	.	CASSTSGGYYGYTF	TGTGCCAGCAGTACCTCTGGAGGATACTATGGCTACACCTTC
TRBV7-2	many	TRBJ2-1	.	CASSLNRAGWMNEQFF	TGTGCCAGCAGCCTGAATAGGGCGGGGTGGATGAATGAGCAGTTCTTC
TRBV7-6	few	TRBJ2-1	TRBD2	CAIRGGPYNEQFF	TGTGCCATACGGGGGGGGCCCTACAATGAGCAGTTCTTC
TRBV7-6	many	TRBJ2-2	.	CASSLGGSITGELFF	TGTGCCAGCAGCTTAGGTGGTTCTATCACCGGGGAGCTGTTTTTT
TRBV15	.	TRBJ2-7	.	CATSKDLYEQYF	TGTGCCACCAGCAAGGACCTCTACGAGCAGTACTTC